A single T cell receptor (beta chain) is shown here with its context. Antigen unknown. The data derive from a study of post-analysis software for immune sequencing data. General study results and limits: Roughly five TRBV segments were more frequent in patients than controls; TRBV5-6, TRBV5-1 and TRBV20-1 belonged to this group. Samples from one preparation batch, clustered by F measure, grouped strongly together.

Included in the TCR beta cDNA libraries were unique molecular identifiers. Each sample of roughly 0.95 to 10 million input T cells yielded around 500,000 cDNA molecules, so each molecule approximated one T cell. TCRdb reanalysed the PCR reads using MiXCR and keeps one entry per CDR3 protein. The sample lists about 820,000 distinct CDR3 sequences; roughly 50% were seen once. Germline lookup yields CDR1 SGHAT and CDR2 FQNNGV. Trimming cost V 1 base and J 2 bases, with 16 bases left between them. This CDR3 is built from 17 residues. Input material: blood. V and J are TRBV11-2 and TRBJ2-3; the D gene is possibly TRBD2 (7 bases). This receptor was obtained from a girl aged 10 to 17 with multiple sclerosis. CDR3 DNA sequence: TGTGCCAGCAGCTTAGGTAGTGGGCGGGGGCCCACAGATACGCAGTATTTT. Encoded protein: CASSLGSGRGPTDTQYF. Full variable domain (remainder filled in from reference TRBV11-2 and TRBJ2-3): EAGVAQSPRYKIIEKRQSVAFWCNPISGHATLYWYQQILGQGPKLLIQFQNNGVVDDSQLPKDRFSAERLKGVDSTLKIQPAKLEDSAVYLCASSLGSGRGPTDTQYFGPGTRLTVL.